A single sample gave rise to the 21 T cell receptor beta chains below, sequenced in a study of human T cells and chemical hapten exposure. From the RACE reads, TCRdb called clonotypes with MiXCR, one entry per CDR3 protein. The sample has around 95,000 distinct CDR3 sequences; about 10% are singletons. The time point is: pre-sensitization, week 0. The treatment here: therapeutic diphenylcyclopropenone sensitization with weekly scalp DPC. The sample was whole blood, taken in connection with sensitization to the hapten diphenylcyclopropenone (DPC). The origin of the receptors is an older woman with alopecia areata. Some clones in this sample may be carry-over from other donors' samples.

In this sample, this clonotype turned up a few times. The chain carries TRBV7-6 and TRBJ2-5; D gene ambiguous. CDR3 length: 14 amino acids. V was pared by 1 base and J by 4 bases, with 10 bases between. Germline V lookup: CDR1 SGHVS, CDR2 FNYEAQ. Written as DNA, the CDR3 is TGTGCCAGCAGCTTAGTGGGCAGGCCAGAGACCCAGTACTTC. Its translation is CASSLVGRPETQYF.

There are a few counts of this clonotype. This CDR3 reads CATSEHRTDTQYF. The DNA for the CDR3 is TGTGCCACCAGTGAACACCGTACAGATACGCAGTATTTT. The rearrangement links TRBV24-1 to TRBJ2-3, with no clear D. The germline V gene has CDR1 KGHDR and CDR2 SFDVKD. The CDR3 contains 13 residues. Trimming cost V 4 bases and J 3 bases, with 7 bases left between them.

The V and J genes are TRBV2 and TRBJ1-2; D unresolved. Trimming removed 9 bases at V and 4 bases at J, with 9 bases between. CDR1 and CDR2 from the germline V gene are SNHLY and FYNNEI. The CDR3 sequence is 11 residues long. The CDR3 loop reads CARGVPYGYTF. The CDR3 nucleotides read TGTGCCAGGGGAGTCCCCTATGGCTACACCTTC.

V usage is TRBV4-1 and J usage is TRBJ2-5; D ambiguous. Trimming shortened V by 0 bases and J by 4 bases, and 9 bases separated the two germline ends. The germline CDR1 and CDR2 sequences are MGHRA and YSYEKL. The CDR3 sequence is 14 residues long. DNA for the CDR3: TGCGCCAGCAGCCAAGATCGGAGCAGAGAGACCCAGTACTTC. Translating it yields CASSQDRSRETQYF.

The J gene is TRBJ2-6, the V gene TRBV30, with D hard to call. In germline, CDR1 is GTSNPN, CDR2 SVGIG (reference sequence). The CDR3 is made up of 15 amino acids. V shed 5 bases and J shed 0 bases, with 11 bases lying between them. Here the CDR3 reads CAWFTKSSGANVLTF. As DNA, the CDR3 is TGTGCCTGGTTTACTAAGAGCTCTGGGGCCAACGTCCTGACTTTC. The whole variable domain, remainder taken from reference TRBV30 and TRBJ2-6, is SQTIHQWPATLVQPVGSPLSLECTVEGTSNPNLYWYRQAAGRGLQLLFYSVGIGQISSEVPQNLSASRPQDRQFILSSKKLLLSDSGFYLCAWFTKSSGANVLTFGAGSRLTVL.

This clonotype has ten or more counts. The chain couples TRBV6-2 or TRBV6-3 to TRBJ2-1; D possibly corresponds to TRBD2 (5 bases). Germline assignment: CDR1 MNHEY and CDR2 SVGEGT. Between the trimmed V and J ends, which lost 7 bases and 5 bases, there was a span of 24 bases. There are 17 residues in the CDR3. The DNA of the CDR3 is TGTGCCAGCACCGCACGGAAGACACGGGGTCGGGACAATGAGCAGTTCTTC. Translated: CASTARKTRGRDNEQFF.

This clonotype showed up just a few times. V usage is TRBV20-1 and J usage is TRBJ2-1; 7 bases line up with TRBD1. The CDR3 length is 13 residues. The V segment lost 1 base and the J segment 7 bases; nucleotides outside the gene matches: 4. From germline, CDR1 is DFQATT and CDR2 SNEGSKA (reference sequence). The CDR3 protein is CSARGTGLNEQFF. CDR3 bases: TGCAGTGCTAGAGGGACAGGTCTGAATGAGCAGTTCTTC.

In this sample, this clonotype turned up many times. This chain uses TRBV5-1 with TRBJ1-3, with D hard to call. Per the germline V gene, CDR1 is SGHRS and CDR2 is YFSETQ. CDR3 size: 15 residues. Trimming took off 1 base at V and 1 base at J, with 9 bases between the two ends. The CDR3 spells CASSLTASSGNTIYF. CDR3 coding DNA: TGCGCCAGCAGCTTGACCGCGTCGTCTGGAAACACCATATATTTT. Full variable domain (rest looked up from reference TRBV5-1 and TRBJ1-3): KAGVTQTPRYLIKTRGQQVTLSCSPISGHRSVSWYQQTPGQGLQFLFEYFSETQRNKGNFPGRFSGRQFSNSRSEMNVSTLELGDSALYLCASSLTASSGNTIYFGEGSWLTVV.

This clonotype was seen repeatedly, ten times or more. The chain has TRBV19 and TRBJ1-5, with a tentative D call TRBD1 (6 bases). V gave up 5 bases and J gave up 0 bases, with 11 bases separating them. This CDR3 contains 15 residues. The germline CDR1 and CDR2 sequences are LNHDA and SQIVND (reference sequence). The CDR3 spells CASSLGHYSNQPQHF. The DNA for the CDR3 is TGTGCCAGTAGTTTGGGACATTATAGCAATCAGCCCCAGCATTTT.

The rearrangement uses TRBV5-1 and TRBJ1-1; TRBD1 matches at 8 bases. The CDR3 extends over 15 amino acids. Germline trimming cut 2 bases from V and 4 bases from J; bases unmatched to any gene: 7. CDR1 and CDR2 (germline): SGHRS, YFSETQ. DNA of the CDR3: TGCGCCAGCAGCTTTGGACAGGGATTGACCACTGAAGCTTTCTTT. It is translated as CASSFGQGLTTEAFF.

This clonotype was seen many times. The chain is built from TRBV6-5 and TRBJ2-2, with 12 bases aligning to TRBD1. Germline trimming cut 7 bases from V and 0 bases from J; bases unmatched to any gene: 6. The CDR3 is made up of 17 amino acids. Germline V gene data show CDR1 as MNHEY and CDR2 as SVGAGI. CDR3 bases: TGTGCCAGCAAGGGGACAGGGGGCCTCGCGAACACCGGGGAGCTGTTTTTT. Encoded protein: CASKGTGGLANTGELFF.

The chain uses TRBV29-1 and TRBJ2-5; maybe TRBD2 (6 bases). The CDR3 covers 13 residues. V was pared by 6 bases and J by 7 bases, with 18 bases between. From germline, CDR1 is SQVTM and CDR2 ANQGSEA. CDR3 loop: CSVAPSAEATQYF. The DNA of the CDR3 is TGCAGCGTCGCACCTAGCGCGGAGGCGACCCAGTACTTC.

This clonotype was seen only a few times. The chain is built from TRBV12-3 or TRBV12-4 and TRBJ2-3, with no clear D. This CDR3 has 14 residues. Trimming shortened V by 7 bases and J by 0 bases, and 11 bases separated the two germline ends. The CDR3 spells CASTEPLSTDTQYF. The CDR3 DNA follows: TGTGCCAGCACCGAACCCCTAAGCACAGATACGCAGTATTTT.

In nucleotides, the CDR3 is TGTGCCAGCAGCCAAGACGGGACCCAGTACTTC. This gives the protein CASSQDGTQYF. This chain connects TRBV14 to TRBJ2-5; D ambiguous. Trimming took off 0 bases at V and 7 bases at J, with 3 bases between the two ends. The length of the CDR3 is 11 residues. Germline CDR1 reads SGHDN; CDR2 reads FVKESK.

This clonotype was counted many times. The J gene is TRBJ1-4, the V gene TRBV5-1; weak D call: TRBD1 (5 bases). Germline CDR1 and CDR2: SGHRS and YFSETQ. Trimming stripped 4 bases from V and 5 bases from J, with 15 bases between. This CDR3 has 15 amino acids. CDR3 protein: CASSKEGWGNEKLFF. The CDR3 DNA reads TGCGCCAGCAGCAAGGAGGGGTGGGGAAATGAAAAACTGTTTTTT.

This clonotype was recorded a few times. The V and J genes are TRBV11-2 and TRBJ2-5, with 8 bases matching TRBD1. CDR1 SGHAT and CDR2 FQNNGV come from the germline V gene. Germline trimming cut 5 bases from V and 1 base from J; bases unmatched to any gene: 3. This CDR3 comprises 14 residues. The CDR3 protein is CASSVGQGQETQYF. The CDR3 DNA is TGTGCCAGCAGCGTAGGACAGGGCCAAGAGACCCAGTACTTC.

The chain uses TRBV11-2 and TRBJ2-1; maybe TRBD2 (5 bases). Germline V gene data show CDR1 as SGHAT and CDR2 as FQNNGV. CDR3 length: 16 residues. V was clipped by 0 bases and J by 5 bases, with 14 bases between them. Here the CDR3 reads CASSLDVASRHNEQFF. The CDR3 DNA sequence: TGTGCCAGCAGCTTAGATGTGGCTAGCAGACACAATGAGCAGTTCTTC.

This clonotype was observed a handful of times. The chain links TRBV5-1 to TRBJ2-3, with TRBD2 matching 10 bases. Germline V gene sequence: CDR1 SGHRS, CDR2 YFSETQ. V lost 4 bases to trimming and J lost 3 bases; unmatched junction nucleotides: 5. CDR3 length equals 15 residues. The CDR3 spells CASSIAGGYTDTQYF. In DNA form, the CDR3 reads TGCGCCAGCAGCATAGCGGGGGGTTATACAGATACGCAGTATTTT.

The chain links TRBV29-1 to TRBJ1-1; 7 bases fit TRBD1. CDR1 is SQVTM, CDR2 ANQGSEA, per germline. V dropped 7 bases and J dropped 6; count of bases not matched to a gene: 14. CDR3 size: 14 residues. CDR3 nucleotides: TGCAGCGCCGCACCGACAGGGCGTTGGTCTGAAGCTTTCTTT. It specifies CSAAPTGRWSEAFF.

This clonotype has only a few counts. The chain is built from TRBV20-1 and TRBJ2-1; 8 positions agree with TRBD2. Germline CDR1 is DFQATT and CDR2 is SNEGSKA (reference sequence). V lost 6 bases, J lost 4 bases, and 11 bases stayed unmatched. CDR3 length equals 15 residues. The CDR3 sequence is CSATGGDVVYNEQFF. The CDR3 DNA reads TGCAGTGCGACGGGGGGGGACGTGGTATACAATGAGCAGTTCTTC.

This clonotype was seen repeatedly, ten times or more. The chain carries TRBV18 and TRBJ1-1; a weak D match, TRBD1 (5 bases). V was pared by 2 bases and J by 4 bases, with 14 bases between. This CDR3 spans 15 amino acids. Germline CDR1 is KGHSH and CDR2 is LQKENI. CDR3 amino acids: CASSPGFRVGTEAFF. The CDR3 DNA reads TGTGCCAGCTCACCAGGTTTCAGGGTCGGCACTGAAGCTTTCTTT.